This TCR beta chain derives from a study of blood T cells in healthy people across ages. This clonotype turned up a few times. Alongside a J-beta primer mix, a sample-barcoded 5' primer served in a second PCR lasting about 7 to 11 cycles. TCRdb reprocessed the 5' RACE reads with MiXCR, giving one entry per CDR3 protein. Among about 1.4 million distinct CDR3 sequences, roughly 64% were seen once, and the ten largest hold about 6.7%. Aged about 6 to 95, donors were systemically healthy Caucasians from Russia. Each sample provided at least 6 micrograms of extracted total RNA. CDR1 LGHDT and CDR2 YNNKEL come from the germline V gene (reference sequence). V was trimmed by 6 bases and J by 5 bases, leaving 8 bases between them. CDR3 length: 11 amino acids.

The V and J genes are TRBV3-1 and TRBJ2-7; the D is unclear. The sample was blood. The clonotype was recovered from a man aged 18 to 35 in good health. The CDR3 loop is CASSQRNEQYF. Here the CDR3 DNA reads TGTGCCAGCAGTCAGCGTAACGAGCAGTACTTC.